The T cell receptor (beta chain) described here comes from a study of T cell changes during pregnancy in multiple sclerosis. Profiling relied on immunoSEQ multiplex PCR, and the TCRdb table lists in-frame clones only, not all of them. The sample lists approximately 94,000 clones; roughly 90% were seen once. The CDR3 extends over 13 amino acids. CDR1 SGHTA and CDR2 FQGNSA come from the germline V gene. Trimming removed 1 base at V and 7 bases at J, with 10 bases between. This clone has just one count. This sequence joins TRBV7-2 and TRBJ1-2; tentative D call: TRBD1 (6 bases). The receptor's source is a female donor with multiple sclerosis, enrolled in a pregnancy study. Sequencing used peripheral blood, obtained after pregnancy. CDR3 DNA: TGTGCCAGCAGCTTAGGACAGGAAGGTGGCTACACCTTC. Its protein product is CASSLGQEGGYTF.